This passage covers 10 T cell receptor beta chains from one sample sequenced in a study of CD8+ T cells in alopecia areata. Investigators isolated RNA and reverse transcribed it into cDNA to act as the sequencing template. The data were produced by immunoSEQ multiplex PCR, yet TCRdb's version contains in-frame clones alone and is incomplete. The sample holds about 19,000 clones, more than 60% seen once. Those with alopecia areata gave lesional scalp punch biopsies and peripheral blood. The sequenced sample was skin, obtained at week 0. The receptors were sampled from a human donor with alopecia areata.

There are a few counts of this clone. J is TRBJ1-2 and V is TRBV10-3; D is ambiguous. With 3 bases removed from V and 6 bases from J, the gap between germline ends came to 14 bases. The CDR3 runs 14 residues. In germline, CDR1 is ENHRY, CDR2 SYGVKD. CDR3 nucleotide sequence: TGTGCCATCAGTGATCTCGACACCCCAAATGGCTACACCTTC. Residues: CAISDLDTPNGYTF.

The rearrangement joins TRBV6-5 to TRBJ2-1; TRBD2 is a possible D gene (6 bases). This CDR3 is built from 16 residues. V gave up 2 bases and J gave up 0 bases, with 11 bases separating them. The germline V gene encodes CDR1 MNHEY and CDR2 SVGAGI. The DNA of the CDR3 is TGTGCCAGCAGTTACAGGGTGGAGGGCTCCTACAATGAGCAGTTCTTC. This translates into CASSYRVEGSYNEQFF.

The V and J genes are TRBV10-2 and TRBJ2-7; D call uncertain. CDR1 is WSHSY and CDR2 is SAAADI in the germline V gene. The CDR3 length is 11 residues. Trimming shortened V by 5 bases and J by 1 base, and 3 bases separated the two germline ends. The CDR3 region is CASSTSYEQYF. DNA for the CDR3: TGCGCCAGCAGTACATCCTACGAGCAGTACTTC.

The V gene is TRBV4-1, the J gene TRBJ2-1, with 10 positions matching TRBD1. The CDR3 length is 16 residues. With 2 bases clipped from V and 6 bases from J, the junction kept 7 bases outside the gene matches. Looked up from germline, CDR1 is MGHRA and CDR2 is YSYEKL. The CDR3 loop is CASSQTRQGAFNEQFF. CDR3 DNA: TGCGCCAGCAGCCAAACAAGACAGGGGGCTTTCAATGAGCAGTTCTTC.

The chain combines TRBV5-6 with TRBJ1-5; TRBD1 aligns across 7 bases. V trimming: 4 bases; J trimming: 0 bases; junction bases outside the gene matches: 10. Per germline, CDR1 SGHDT and CDR2 YYEEEE. The CDR3 is 17 residues long. CDR3 DNA: TGTGCCAGCAGCCGCAGGGGGGAGCGCTATAGCAATCAGCCCCAGCATTTT. Residues: CASSRRGERYSNQPQHF.

CDR3 in amino acids: CASSEAGDLNTEAFF. The CDR3, as DNA: TGTGCCAGCAGCGAGGCAGGGGACCTGAACACTGAAGCTTTCTTT. V and J are TRBV25-1 and TRBJ1-1; perhaps TRBD1 as D (6 bases). Germline-derived CDR1 and CDR2 are MGHDK and SYGVNS. The CDR3 consists of 15 residues. V lost 6 bases, J lost 0 bases, and 14 bases lay in between.

This chain uses TRBV2 with TRBJ2-1; maybe TRBD2 (6 bases). Germline V lookup: CDR1 SNHLY, CDR2 FYNNEI. The CDR3 sequence is 13 residues long. V was trimmed by 6 bases and J by 5 bases, leaving 11 bases between them. CDR3 in amino acids: CASRDYRNNEQFF. The CDR3 coding sequence is TGTGCCAGCAGGGACTACCGCAACAATGAGCAGTTCTTC.

The rearrangement uses TRBV6-6 and TRBJ1-2, with D unresolved. V lost 6 bases and J lost 0, with 8 bases in between. CDR3 length: 13 amino acids. Germline V CDR1 and CDR2: MNHNY, SVGAGI (reference sequence). The DNA of the CDR3 is TGTGCCAGCAGACTCGACCCTAACTATGGCTACACCTTC. Encoded protein: CASRLDPNYGYTF.

This chain uses TRBV19 with TRBJ2-2; tentatively, D is TRBD1 or TRBD2 (5 bases each). The CDR3 extends over 17 amino acids. V gave up 1 base and J gave up 4 bases, with 16 bases separating them. The germline gives CDR1 LNHDA, CDR2 SQIVND (reference sequence). In DNA form, the CDR3 reads TGTGCCAGTAGTATAGCGCCCTACGGGACGATCACCGGGGAGCTGTTTTTT. Translation gives CASSIAPYGTITGELFF.

This clone was seen just once. The chain links TRBV18 to TRBJ1-6, with D perhaps TRBD1 (5 bases). V was pared by 0 bases and J by 6 bases, with 12 bases between. The CDR3 runs 16 residues. CDR1 KGHSH and CDR2 LQKENI come from the germline V gene. The CDR3 loop is CASSPPSRRANSPLHF. The DNA of the CDR3 is TGTGCCAGCTCACCACCCTCCCGCAGGGCTAATTCACCCCTCCACTTT.